A single sample gave rise to the 10 T cell receptor beta chains below, sequenced in a study of blood T cells in healthy people across ages. It was with a sample-barcoded 5' primer and a J-beta primer mix that a second PCR of roughly 7 to 12 cycles was run. Each CDR3 protein is one row after TCRdb ran MiXCR on the 5' RACE reads. The sample has 950,000 to 1,200,000 distinct CDR3 sequences, around two fifths seen once. The specimen was blood. These receptors all come from a young man in good health.

The CDR3 DNA is TGTGCCACCAGCAGACTACAGGGGGCAAACACCGGGGAGCTGTTTTTT. It is translated as CATSRLQGANTGELFF. The chain couples TRBV15 to TRBJ2-2; 9 bases agree with TRBD1. This CDR3 is 16 amino acids long. CDR1 and CDR2 from the germline V gene are LNHNV and YYDKDF (reference sequence). With 2 bases clipped from V and 2 bases from J, the junction kept 3 bases outside the gene matches.

This sequence joins TRBV12-3 or TRBV12-4 and TRBJ2-5, with 10 bases identical to TRBD2. The junction had 4 bases not matched to a gene; V was cut back by 6 bases and J by 0 bases. CDR3 length: 15 amino acids. The CDR3 region is CASSPTSGYQETQYF. The CDR3 DNA reads TGTGCCAGCAGCCCGACTAGCGGGTACCAAGAGACCCAGTACTTC.

This clonotype was counted a few times. The chain carries TRBV4-3 and TRBJ2-2; D is ambiguous. Looked up from germline, CDR1 is LGHNA and CDR2 is YSLEER. The CDR3 loop spans 15 amino acids. Trimming removed 2 bases from V and 1 base from J, with 8 bases in between. The CDR3 DNA sequence: TGCGCCAGCAGCCAAATGTCGGGGAACACCGGGGAGCTGTTTTTT. It is translated as CASSQMSGNTGELFF.

V and J are TRBV3-1 and TRBJ2-5, with D hard to call. Germline CDR1 LGHDT, CDR2 YNNKEL (reference sequence). Trimming pared 3 bases from V and 0 bases from J, leaving 14 bases between. This CDR3 contains 16 residues. The CDR3 spells CASSHLLNLYQETQYF. The CDR3 DNA reads as TGTGCCAGCAGCCACCTTTTGAACCTGTACCAAGAGACCCAGTACTTC.

J is TRBJ1-3 and V is TRBV6-2 or TRBV6-3; TRBD1 aligns across 7 bases. Germline-derived CDR1 and CDR2 are MNHEY and SVGEGT. V lost 6 bases, J lost 0 bases, and 5 bases stayed unmatched. The CDR3 consists of 15 residues. The CDR3 loop is CASSRDSPSGNTIYF. The CDR3 bases are TGTGCCAGCAGCCGGGACAGCCCCTCTGGAAACACCATATATTTT.

The chain combines TRBV20-1 with TRBJ2-7; D remains unclear. Per germline, CDR1 DFQATT and CDR2 SNEGSKA (reference sequence). Between the trimmed V and J ends, which lost 3 bases and 0 bases, there was a span of 12 bases. There are 14 residues in the CDR3. The CDR3 is CSASGSLSSYEQYF. The CDR3 coding sequence is TGCAGTGCTAGCGGCAGCCTAAGCTCCTACGAGCAGTACTTC.

This clonotype turned up a few times. The chain couples TRBV20-1 to TRBJ1-2, with D unclear. V lost 1 base, J lost 8 bases, and 8 bases lay in between. CDR3 length equals 11 residues. Germline CDR1 and CDR2: DFQATT and SNEGSKA (reference sequence). The CDR3 region is CSARVVGGYTF. As DNA, the CDR3 is TGCAGTGCTAGAGTAGTTGGAGGCTACACCTTC.

The chain carries TRBV20-1 and TRBJ1-1, with unresolved D. Trimming cost V 0 bases and J 0 bases, with 5 bases left between them. The CDR3 runs to 13 residues. Germline loops: CDR1 DFQATT, CDR2 SNEGSKA (reference sequence). The chain's CDR3 is CSARDALNTEAFF. CDR3 sequence (DNA): TGCAGTGCTAGAGACGCGTTGAACACTGAAGCTTTCTTT.

The chain has TRBV4-1 and TRBJ2-1, with 10 bases fitting TRBD2. The CDR3 has 18 residues. With 1 base clipped from V and 6 bases from J, the junction kept 12 bases outside the gene matches. Per the germline V gene, CDR1 is MGHRA and CDR2 is YSYEKL. CDR3 amino acids: CASSQGDSGGLPLNEQFF. CDR3 coding DNA: TGCGCCAGCAGCCAAGGCGATAGCGGGGGGCTCCCCCTCAATGAGCAGTTCTTC.

The chain is built from TRBV20-1 and TRBJ1-1; D unclear. Looked up from germline, CDR1 is DFQATT and CDR2 is SNEGSKA (reference sequence). The CDR3 totals 14 residues. The ends were cut back, 0 bases at V and 1 base at J, with 9 bases in the middle. DNA for the CDR3: TGCAGTGCTAGAGAGGCAGGACCGAACACTGAAGCTTTCTTT. Protein sequence: CSAREAGPNTEAFF.